A single sample gave rise to the 8 T cell receptor beta chains below, sequenced in a study of monozygotic twins with cystic fibrosis. Repertoires were generated with immunoSEQ multiplex PCR, while TCRdb's copy carries only in-frame clones and drops some. Of tens of thousands of clones in the sample, approximately 96% were seen once. Specimen: blood. All receptors come from a girl aged 2 to 10 with cystic fibrosis.

This chain connects TRBV29-1 to TRBJ2-3; TRBD1 matches at 7 bases. The length of the CDR3 is 15 residues. The junction had 12 bases not matched to a gene; V was cut back by 5 bases and J by 4 bases. Germline CDR1 and CDR2: SQVTM and ANQGSEA. The CDR3 nucleotides are TGCAGCGTTACAGGGGCAACAGATTTCTCAGATACGCAGTATTTT. As protein: CSVTGATDFSDTQYF.

This clone was seen once. The chain is built from TRBV6-5 and TRBJ2-7, with unresolved D. With 0 bases removed from V and 0 bases from J, the gap between germline ends came to 9 bases. Germline loops: CDR1 MNHEY, CDR2 SVGAGI. There are 15 residues in the CDR3. The CDR3 loop reads CASSYSTSFSYEQYF. CDR3 DNA sequence: TGTGCCAGCAGTTACTCTACCAGTTTCTCCTACGAGCAGTACTTC.

CDR3 sequence: CASSLVGRESSGNTIYF. For the CDR3, the DNA is TGTGCCAGCAGCTTGGTTGGGCGGGAGAGCTCTGGAAACACCATATATTTT. V and J are TRBV5-4 and TRBJ1-3; D remains ambiguous. The CDR3 contains 17 residues. V lost 0 bases and J 0 bases, leaving 13 bases between the germline ends. From germline, CDR1 is SGHNT and CDR2 YYREEE (reference sequence).

The V call is TRBV7-9, the J call TRBJ2-7, with 11 bases matching TRBD2. The CDR3 runs 15 residues. CDR1 is SEHNR, CDR2 FQNEAQ, per germline (reference sequence). Unmatched junction bases numbered 3, after V lost 1 base and J lost 4 bases. CDR3: CASSLEASGRYEQYF. The CDR3 nucleotides read TGTGCCAGCAGCTTAGAGGCTAGCGGGAGGTACGAGCAGTACTTC.

The chain joins TRBV9 to TRBJ2-1, with TRBD1 as a possible D gene (5 bases). The CDR3 spans 13 residues. The V gene's germline CDR1 is SGDLS and CDR2 YYNGEE. V was trimmed by 1 base and J by 5 bases, leaving 7 bases between them. The CDR3 DNA reads as TGTGCCAGCAGCGTACAGGGCGACAATGAGCAGTTCTTC. Amino acid sequence: CASSVQGDNEQFF. The variable domain in full, with the rest retrieved from reference TRBV9 and TRBJ2-1, is DSGVTQTPKHLITATGQRVTLRCSPRSGDLSVYWYQQSLDQGLQFLIQYYNGEERAKGNILERFSAQQFPDLHSELNLSSLELGDSALYFCASSVQGDNEQFFGPGTRLTVL.

V usage is TRBV19 and J usage is TRBJ2-1; D perhaps matches TRBD2 (6 bases). The CDR3 extends over 16 amino acids. V was cut by 1 base and J by 5 bases, with 15 bases left in between. Looked up from germline, CDR1 is LNHDA and CDR2 is SQIVND (reference sequence). The CDR3 loop is CASSIVGLARDNEQFF. CDR3 nucleotides: TGTGCCAGTAGTATAGTAGGGCTAGCGAGAGACAATGAGCAGTTCTTC.

The rearrangement links TRBV19 to TRBJ1-2; D is possibly TRBD1 (6 bases). The CDR3 runs to 13 residues. Between the trimmed V and J ends, which lost 2 bases and 4 bases, there was a span of 8 bases. The V gene's germline CDR1 is LNHDA and CDR2 SQIVND (reference sequence). The DNA for the CDR3 is TGTGCCAGTAGTATAACAGGGTCCTATGGCTACACCTTC. Translated: CASSITGSYGYTF.

CDR3 nucleotide sequence: TGCGCCAGCAGCGTAGGGGGTTGGATGGTGGATACGCAGTATTTT. Its translation is CASSVGGWMVDTQYF. The rearrangement uses TRBV4-1 and TRBJ2-3; weak D call: TRBD1 (6 bases). The CDR3 totals 15 residues. Trimming left V 5 bases short and J 6 bases short, with 18 bases between. Per germline, CDR1 MGHRA and CDR2 YSYEKL.